A selection of T cell receptor beta chains follows, all from one sample in a study of blood T cell repertoires in COVID-19. The repertoire was sequenced with immunoSEQ multiplex PCR; TCRdb's copy has only in-frame clones and lacks some. The sample comprises more than 300,000 clones, more than 75% of which are singletons, and around 4% rests with the top ten. The sequenced material came from PBMCs or T cells enriched from blood (not recorded which). The receptors derive from a man between 25 and 39 years old who had recovered from COVID-19. Each CDR3 is given with its conserved first and last residue. Each record gives: J gene, clone size, D gene, V gene, CDR3 DNA, CDR3 protein. The D gene is left open where the match is weak. A row's size may be missing; if present it is once, few, many or a size class.

J: TRBJ1-2
size: few
D: TRBD1
V: TRBV19
DNA: TGTGCCAGTGGGTTCTGGGACAGGGGTAATGGCTACACCTTC
CDR3: CASGFWDRGNGYTF

J: TRBJ2-5
size: .
D: TRBD2
V: TRBV7-9
DNA: TGTGCCAGCAGCTCGGCTGAACTAGCGGGGTTCCAAGAGACCCAGTACTTC
CDR3: CASSSAELAGFQETQYF

J: TRBJ1-3
size: .
D: TRBD1
V: TRBV15
DNA: TGTGCCACCACCATTATCCCGGGACAGGGGACGACTGGAAACACCATATATTTT
CDR3: CATTIIPGQGTTGNTIYF

J: TRBJ2-7
size: .
D: TRBD1
V: TRBV3-1/TRBV3-2
DNA: TGTGCCAGCAGCCCCCTATCCGGGACAGGGCCTAGAGAGCAGTACTTC
CDR3: CASSPLSGTGPREQYF

J: TRBJ2-2
size: .
D: .
V: TRBV27
DNA: TGTGCCAGCAGCGTTACGAACACCGGGGAGCTGTTTTTT
CDR3: CASSVTNTGELFF

J: TRBJ2-1
size: .
D: .
V: TRBV28
DNA: TGTGCCAGCAGTTTATCCCCCTGGAGGGCGAGCTCCTACAATGAGCAGTTCTTC
CDR3: CASSLSPWRASSYNEQFF

J: TRBJ1-2
size: .
D: .
V: TRBV3-1/TRBV3-2
DNA: TGTGCCAGCAGCCAAGCAGGGACTTATGGCTACACCTTC
CDR3: CASSQAGTYGYTF

J: TRBJ1-3
size: once
D: .
V: TRBV15
DNA: TGTGCCACCAGCAGAGGAGCTGACAGTGTTGGAAACACCATATATTTT
CDR3: CATSRGADSVGNTIYF

J: TRBJ1-1
size: .
D: .
V: TRBV19
DNA: TGTGCCAGTAATCCCGGGGGGCGTGAAGCTTTCTTT
CDR3: CASNPGGREAFF

J: TRBJ1-5
size: .
D: .
V: TRBV2
DNA: TGTGCCAGCAGTGCTACCGGCGGGGGGCCTCAGCCCCAGCATTTT
CDR3: CASSATGGGPQPQHF

J: TRBJ2-1
size: .
D: TRBD1
V: TRBV7-7
DNA: TGTGCTAGCAGCCTAAGGGACAGATTGAGCTCCTACAATGAGCAGTTCTTC
CDR3: CASSLRDRLSSYNEQFF

J: TRBJ1-1
size: .
D: .
V: TRBV5-1
DNA: TGCGCCAGCAGCTCATTGAACCGACAGGTTGCTTTCTTT
CDR3: CASSSLNRQVAFF

J: TRBJ1-5
size: .
D: TRBD1
V: TRBV29-1
DNA: TGCAGCGTTGACAGGGGGCAGGGTCAGCCCCAGCATTTT
CDR3: CSVDRGQGQPQHF

J: TRBJ2-5
size: .
D: TRBD1
V: TRBV5-1
DNA: TGCGCCAGCAGCTTGGTAACGAGCAGGGGGCCTGGAGAGACCCAGTACTTC
CDR3: CASSLVTSRGPGETQYF

J: TRBJ1-1
size: .
D: .
V: TRBV12-3/TRBV12-4
DNA: TGTGCCAGCAGTTTAGCCGTTCTAGAAGCTTTCTTT
CDR3: CASSLAVLEAFF

J: TRBJ2-7
size: .
D: TRBD2
V: TRBV4-2
DNA: TGTGCCAGCAGCCTCGATATAGCGGGAGGGCCCTACGAGCAGTACTTC
CDR3: CASSLDIAGGPYEQYF

J: TRBJ2-4
size: .
D: .
V: TRBV7-9
DNA: TGTGCCAGCAGCTTCCTGGAGCGAGAAAACATTCAGTACTTC
CDR3: CASSFLERENIQYF

J: TRBJ1-1
size: .
D: TRBD1
V: TRBV6-4
DNA: TGTGCCAGCAGTGCAACAGGGGGTAACACTGAAGCTTTCTTT
CDR3: CASSATGGNTEAFF

J: TRBJ2-1
size: .
D: TRBD1
V: TRBV27
DNA: TGTGCCAGTCGAGGACAGGTGATTTGGGACAATGAGCAGTTCTTC
CDR3: CASRGQVIWDNEQFF

J: TRBJ1-3
size: once
D: .
V: TRBV11-2
DNA: TGTGCCAGCAGCTTTACAGGATCTGGAAACACCATATATTTT
CDR3: CASSFTGSGNTIYF

J: TRBJ2-4
size: .
D: .
V: TRBV7-2
DNA: TGTGCCAGCGAAGAGTCCCGGGAAAAAAACATTCAGTACTTC
CDR3: CASEESREKNIQYF

J: TRBJ1-1
size: .
D: .
V: TRBV28
DNA: TGTGCCAGCAGTTTAGGCGGGGGGCGCACTGAAGCTTTCTTT
CDR3: CASSLGGGRTEAFF

J: TRBJ1-1
size: .
D: .
V: TRBV13
DNA: TGTGCCAGCAGCTCGCGGACAGTTGAAGCTTTCTTT
CDR3: CASSSRTVEAFF

J: TRBJ2-2
size: .
D: TRBD2
V: TRBV5-5
DNA: TGTGCCAGCAGCTTGAACGCGGGACTAGATGCCGGGGAGCTGTTTTTT
CDR3: CASSLNAGLDAGELFF

J: TRBJ1-6
size: .
D: TRBD1
V: TRBV5-1
DNA: TGCGCCAGCAGCTTAGACAGGGAGGATTCACCCCTCCACTTT
CDR3: CASSLDREDSPLHF

J: TRBJ2-7
size: .
D: .
V: TRBV20-1
DNA: TGCAGTGCTAACCTATACTACGAGCAGTACTTC
CDR3: CSANLYYEQYF

J: TRBJ1-5
size: .
D: TRBD1
V: TRBV2
DNA: TGTGCCAGCAGTGACCCGACAGGGGGCCGGATGGCCCAGCATTTT
CDR3: CASSDPTGGRMAQHF

J: TRBJ1-3
size: .
D: .
V: TRBV28
DNA: TGTGCCAGCAGTGAAATGCGAGGATCTGGAAACACCATATATTTT
CDR3: CASSEMRGSGNTIYF

J: TRBJ2-5
size: .
D: TRBD2
V: TRBV11-2
DNA: TGTGCCAGCAGCTTAAACTTGGCGGGAGGGCCTCGGGAGACCCAGTACTTC
CDR3: CASSLNLAGGPRETQYF

J: TRBJ1-1
size: .
D: .
V: TRBV10-2
DNA: TGCGCCAGCCATGGCAACACTGAAGCTTTCTTT
CDR3: CASHGNTEAFF

J: TRBJ2-7
size: .
D: .
V: TRBV20-1
DNA: TGCAGTGCTAGTTCGCCTCGGGGTGGCTACGAGCAGTACTTC
CDR3: CSASSPRGGYEQYF

J: TRBJ1-4
size: .
D: .
V: TRBV4-1
DNA: TGCGCCACCGCGGGAGGGGCAGGGGATGAAAAACTGTTTTTT
CDR3: CATAGGAGDEKLFF

J: TRBJ2-3
size: .
D: .
V: TRBV12-2
DNA: TGTGCAAGTCGCTTAGGGCTAGCTGGGAGCACAGATACGCAGTATTTT
CDR3: CASRLGLAGSTDTQYF

J: TRBJ1-1
size: .
D: TRBD1
V: TRBV19
DNA: TGTGCCAGTAGTATCGAGGGGGCGCTGGGCACTGAAGCTTTCTTT
CDR3: CASSIEGALGTEAFF

J: TRBJ2-1
size: once
D: .
V: TRBV6-1
DNA: TGTGCCAGCAGTGAAGCGCTGATAGGCGGCCACAATGAGCAGTTCTTC
CDR3: CASSEALIGGHNEQFF

J: TRBJ1-5
size: few
D: .
V: TRBV4-1
DNA: TGCGCCAGCAGCCAAGTTAGCAGGGGCCTTAGCAATCAGCCCCAGCATTTT
CDR3: CASSQVSRGLSNQPQHF

J: TRBJ2-7
size: .
D: TRBD2
V: TRBV28
DNA: TGTGCCAGCAGTTCCCCTGGACTAGTTCCCGCCGCGCGTCCCTACGAGCAGTACTTC
CDR3: CASSSPGLVPAARPYEQYF

J: TRBJ1-2
size: .
D: .
V: TRBV11-2
DNA: TGTGCCAGCAGCTGGAACAGGGATTCGAACTATGGCTACACCTTC
CDR3: CASSWNRDSNYGYTF

J: TRBJ1-3
size: .
D: TRBD1
V: TRBV11-3
DNA: TGTGCCAGCAGCTCCTGGGACAGTGGAGACGGAAACACCATATATTTT
CDR3: CASSSWDSGDGNTIYF

J: TRBJ1-2
size: .
D: TRBD1
V: TRBV27
DNA: TGTGCCAGCAGTTCCTCGACAGGGGCCGACTATGGCTACACCTTC
CDR3: CASSSSTGADYGYTF

J: TRBJ2-3
size: .
D: TRBD1
V: TRBV10-3
DNA: TGTGCCATCAGTACTAACAGGGGGCCCACAGATACGCAGTATTTT
CDR3: CAISTNRGPTDTQYF

J: TRBJ1-6
size: .
D: .
V: TRBV4-1
DNA: TGCGCCAGCAGCCAAACAGGGTTTCCACCCCTCCACTTT
CDR3: CASSQTGFPPLHF

J: TRBJ1-2
size: .
D: TRBD1
V: TRBV9
DNA: TGTGCCAGCAGCACCGTGGGACAGATTTATGGCTACACCTTC
CDR3: CASSTVGQIYGYTF

J: TRBJ2-7
size: .
D: TRBD1
V: TRBV30
DNA: TGTGCTTTAACGGGACAGCTCTACGAGCAGTACTTC
CDR3: CALTGQLYEQYF

J: TRBJ2-2
size: .
D: .
V: TRBV5-6
DNA: TGTGCCAGCAGCTTGGCTCCAGGGGGGGAGCTGTTTTTT
CDR3: CASSLAPGGELFF

J: TRBJ2-3
size: .
D: TRBD1
V: TRBV6-4
DNA: TGTGCCAGCAGTGAGACAGGGGGGACAGATACGCAGTATTTT
CDR3: CASSETGGTDTQYF

J: TRBJ2-6
size: .
D: .
V: TRBV18
DNA: TGTGCCAGCTCGCTACAGGGAACTGGGGCCAACGTCCTGACTTTC
CDR3: CASSLQGTGANVLTF

J: TRBJ2-1
size: .
D: .
V: TRBV29-1
DNA: TGCAGCGTTGAGGCTGAAGGGGATGAGCAGTTCTTC
CDR3: CSVEAEGDEQFF

J: TRBJ1-5
size: .
D: TRBD1
V: TRBV9
DNA: TGTGCCAGCAGCCCGACAGGGGGCCAACAGCCCCAGCATTTT
CDR3: CASSPTGGQQPQHF

J: TRBJ1-5
size: .
D: TRBD1
V: TRBV30
DNA: TGTGCCTTCCAAGGTTCGGGACAGCCGAATCAGCCCCAGCATTTT
CDR3: CAFQGSGQPNQPQHF

J: TRBJ2-1
size: .
D: TRBD2
V: TRBV11-2
DNA: TGTGCCAGCAGCTTAGATTCACCGGGAGGGGTCTACAATGAGCAGTTCTTC
CDR3: CASSLDSPGGVYNEQFF

J: TRBJ2-5
size: .
D: TRBD2
V: TRBV7-2
DNA: TGTGCCAGCAGGTGGACTAGCGGGAGTGGAGAAGAGACCCAGTACTTC
CDR3: CASRWTSGSGEETQYF

J: TRBJ2-7
size: .
D: .
V: TRBV7-2
DNA: TGTGCCAGCAGCTTAGGCGCAGGGTCGCCCTACGAGCAGTACTTC
CDR3: CASSLGAGSPYEQYF

J: TRBJ2-7
size: .
D: .
V: TRBV6-5
DNA: TGTGCCAGCAGTCACGGACAAACCCTCTCCTACGAGCAGTACTTC
CDR3: CASSHGQTLSYEQYF